Listed below are T cell receptor beta chains from one sample, sequenced in a study of response to subunit inactivated influenza vaccine. TCRdb independently ran MiXCR on the RT-PCR reads; one entry per CDR3 protein. This table holds 650,000 to 800,000 distinct CDR3 sequences, approximately 13% found once. Sample: PBMCs from blood, taken around two weeks before vaccination. The receptors stem from a man aged 50-60 years who received an inactivated influenza vaccine. Both conserved end residues are part of each CDR3. A D gene is named only where the DNA matches it firmly. The listing skips clone size in some rows; elsewhere it reads once, few, many or a size class.

J | size | D | V | CDR3 | DNA
TRBJ2-3 | - | TRBD2 | TRBV6-5 | CASSYQTSGITDTQYF | TGTGCCAGCAGTTACCAAACTAGCGGTATCACAGATACGCAGTATTTT
TRBJ2-7 | many | - | TRBV7-9 | CASSLGGPYEQYF | TGTGCCAGCAGCTTAGGGGGACCCTACGAGCAGTACTTC
TRBJ2-1 | many | TRBD2 | TRBV20-1 | CSARDLALAVSYNEQFF | TGCAGTGCTAGAGATTTAGCACTAGCGGTCTCCTACAATGAGCAGTTCTTC
TRBJ2-1 | - | - | TRBV28 | CASSPGTLFGNEQFF | TGTGCCAGCAGCCCCGGGACACTTTTCGGCAATGAGCAGTTCTTC
TRBJ2-1 | - | - | TRBV12-3/TRBV12-4 | CASSFFRLLGLENEQFF | TGTGCCAGCAGTTTTTTTAGACTCCTTGGCTTGGAAAATGAGCAGTTCTTC
TRBJ1-1 | - | - | TRBV9 | CASSGSKAEAFF | TGTGCCAGCAGCGGAAGTAAGGCCGAAGCTTTCTTT
TRBJ2-1 | few | TRBD2 | TRBV9 | CASSVSGDSYNEQFF | TGTGCCAGCAGCGTTAGCGGGGATTCCTACAATGAGCAGTTCTTC
TRBJ1-2 | - | - | TRBV18 | CASSPPSLNGYTF | TGTGCCAGCTCACCTCCCTCCTTAAATGGCTACACCTTC
TRBJ2-5 | few | TRBD2 | TRBV20-1 | CSARIPSGRETQYF | TGCAGTGCTAGGATTCCTAGCGGGAGGGAGACCCAGTACTTC
TRBJ2-7 | - | - | TRBV6-5 | CASIKTGTLGEQYF | TGTGCCAGCATTAAGACAGGGACTTTGGGTGAGCAGTACTTC
TRBJ2-5 | - | - | TRBV6-1 | CASSPPGTRTTQYF | TGTGCCAGCAGCCCCCCCGGGACCCGGACGACCCAGTACTTC
TRBJ2-7 | - | - | TRBV2 | CASSHPMSGASFSYEQYF | TGTGCCAGCAGTCACCCAATGTCCGGGGCTTCCTTTTCCTACGAGCAGTACTTC